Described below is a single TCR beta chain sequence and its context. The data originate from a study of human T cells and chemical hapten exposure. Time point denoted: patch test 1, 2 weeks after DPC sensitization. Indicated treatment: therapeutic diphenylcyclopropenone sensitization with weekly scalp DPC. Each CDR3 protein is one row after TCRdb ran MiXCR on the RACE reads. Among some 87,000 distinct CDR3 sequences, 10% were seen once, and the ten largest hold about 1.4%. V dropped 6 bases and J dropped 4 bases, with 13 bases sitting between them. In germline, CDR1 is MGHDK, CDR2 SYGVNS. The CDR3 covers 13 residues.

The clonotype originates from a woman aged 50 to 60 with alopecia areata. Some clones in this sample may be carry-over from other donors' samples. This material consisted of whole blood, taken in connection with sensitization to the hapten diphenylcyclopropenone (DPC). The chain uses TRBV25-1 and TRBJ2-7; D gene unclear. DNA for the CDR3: TGTGCCAGCAGCGATCCACCTTTTTACGAGCAGTACTTC. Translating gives CASSDPPFYEQYF.